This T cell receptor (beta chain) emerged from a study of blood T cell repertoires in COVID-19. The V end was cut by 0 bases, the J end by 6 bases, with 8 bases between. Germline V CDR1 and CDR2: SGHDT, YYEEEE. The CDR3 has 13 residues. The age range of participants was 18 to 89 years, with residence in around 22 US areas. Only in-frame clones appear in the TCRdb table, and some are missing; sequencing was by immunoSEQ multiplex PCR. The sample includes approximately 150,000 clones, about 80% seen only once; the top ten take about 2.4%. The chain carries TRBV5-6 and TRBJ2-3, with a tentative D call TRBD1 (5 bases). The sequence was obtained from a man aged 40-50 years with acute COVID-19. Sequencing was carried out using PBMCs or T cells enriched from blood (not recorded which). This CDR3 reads CASSLDRPDTQYF. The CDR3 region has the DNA TGTGCCAGCAGCTTGGACAGGCCGGATACGCAGTATTTT.